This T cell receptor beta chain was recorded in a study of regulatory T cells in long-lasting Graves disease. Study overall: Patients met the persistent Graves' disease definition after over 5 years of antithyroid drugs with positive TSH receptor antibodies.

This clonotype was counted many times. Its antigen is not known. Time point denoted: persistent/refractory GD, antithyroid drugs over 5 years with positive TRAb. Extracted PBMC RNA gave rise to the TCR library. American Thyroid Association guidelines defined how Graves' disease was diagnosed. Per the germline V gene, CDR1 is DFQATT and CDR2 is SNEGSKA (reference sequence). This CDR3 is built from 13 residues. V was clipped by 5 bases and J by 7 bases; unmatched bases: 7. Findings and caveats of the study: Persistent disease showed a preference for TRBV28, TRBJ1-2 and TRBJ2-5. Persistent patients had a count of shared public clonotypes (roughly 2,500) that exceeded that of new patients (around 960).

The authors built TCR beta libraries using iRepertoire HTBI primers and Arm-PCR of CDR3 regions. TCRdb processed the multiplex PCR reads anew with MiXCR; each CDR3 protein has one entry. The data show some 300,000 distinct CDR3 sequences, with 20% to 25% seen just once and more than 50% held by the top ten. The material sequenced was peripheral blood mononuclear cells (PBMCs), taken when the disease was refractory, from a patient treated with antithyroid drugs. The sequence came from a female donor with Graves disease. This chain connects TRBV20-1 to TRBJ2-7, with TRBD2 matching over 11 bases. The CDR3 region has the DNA TGCAGTGCTGAGGCAATAGCGGGAGGGGAGCAGTACTTC. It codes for CSAEAIAGGEQYF.